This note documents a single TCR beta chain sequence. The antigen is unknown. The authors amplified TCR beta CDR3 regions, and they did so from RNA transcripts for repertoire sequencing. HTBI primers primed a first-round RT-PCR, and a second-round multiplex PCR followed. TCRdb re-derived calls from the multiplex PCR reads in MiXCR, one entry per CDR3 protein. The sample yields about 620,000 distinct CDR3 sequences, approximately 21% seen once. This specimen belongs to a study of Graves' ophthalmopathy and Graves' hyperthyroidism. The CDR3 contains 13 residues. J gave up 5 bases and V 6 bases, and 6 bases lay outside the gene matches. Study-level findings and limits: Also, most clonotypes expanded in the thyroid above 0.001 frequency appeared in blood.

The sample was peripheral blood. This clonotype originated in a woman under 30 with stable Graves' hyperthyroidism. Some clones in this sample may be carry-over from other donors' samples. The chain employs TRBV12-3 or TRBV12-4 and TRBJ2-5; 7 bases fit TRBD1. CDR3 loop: CASSPTGWETQYF. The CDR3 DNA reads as TGTGCCAGCAGCCCGACAGGGTGGGAGACCCAGTACTTC.